This TCR beta chain was sequenced during a study of T-cell reconstitution after alpha-beta-depleted transplantation in children. The CDR3 sequence is 16 residues long. Germline V CDR1 and CDR2: SGHDT, YYEEEE. Trimming left V 2 bases short and J 0 bases short, with 12 bases between. General study results and limits: Surviving recipient T cells and thymic progenitors underlay high day-60 TCRbeta diversity in some patients. It was newly produced T cells that mostly accounted for T-cell counts and diversity one year after transplant. Reported findings indicate that, about two months after transplant, alpha-beta T cells came from several hundred expanded clones, which were derived from non-depleted graft cells.

Turning to this clonotype: No antigen is known for it.

A TCRbeta library incorporating unique molecular identifiers was prepared. TCRdb passed the PCR reads through MiXCR, listing each CDR3 protein once. The sample consists of some 290,000 distinct CDR3 sequences, more than 20% of them appearing once. The receptor comes from a male patient aged 10 to 17 who had a stem cell transplant for acute lymphoblastic leukemia, so the T cells may come from the graft donor. The sample consisted of PBMCs, mostly from graft donor cells, taken 180 days after TCRalphabeta/CD19-depleted stem cell transplant. This chain links TRBV5-6 with TRBJ1-5; D may be TRBD1 (5 bases). The CDR3 DNA reads as TGTGCCAGCAGCTTAACCAGGGATTATAGCAATCAGCCCCAGCATTTT. Translated, it gives CASSLTRDYSNQPQHF.